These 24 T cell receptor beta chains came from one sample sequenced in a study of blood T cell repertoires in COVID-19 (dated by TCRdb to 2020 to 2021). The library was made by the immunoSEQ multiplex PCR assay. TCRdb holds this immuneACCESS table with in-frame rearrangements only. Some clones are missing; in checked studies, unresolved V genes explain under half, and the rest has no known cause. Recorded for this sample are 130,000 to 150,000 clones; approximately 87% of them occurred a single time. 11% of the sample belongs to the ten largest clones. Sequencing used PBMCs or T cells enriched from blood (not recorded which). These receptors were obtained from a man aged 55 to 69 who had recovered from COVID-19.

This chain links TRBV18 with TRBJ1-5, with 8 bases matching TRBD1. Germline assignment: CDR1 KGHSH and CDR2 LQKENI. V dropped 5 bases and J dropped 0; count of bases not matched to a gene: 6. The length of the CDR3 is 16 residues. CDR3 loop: CASSSDRGYSNQPQHF. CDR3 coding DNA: TGTGCCAGCTCATCTGACAGGGGTTATAGCAATCAGCCCCAGCATTTT.

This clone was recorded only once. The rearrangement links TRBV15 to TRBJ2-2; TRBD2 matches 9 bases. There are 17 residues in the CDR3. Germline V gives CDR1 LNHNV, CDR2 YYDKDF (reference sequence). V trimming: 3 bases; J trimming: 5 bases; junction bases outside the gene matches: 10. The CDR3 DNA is TGTGCCACCAGCAGCGAATATAGCGGGAGAGAAACCGGGGAGCTGTTTTTT. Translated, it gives CATSSEYSGRETGELFF.

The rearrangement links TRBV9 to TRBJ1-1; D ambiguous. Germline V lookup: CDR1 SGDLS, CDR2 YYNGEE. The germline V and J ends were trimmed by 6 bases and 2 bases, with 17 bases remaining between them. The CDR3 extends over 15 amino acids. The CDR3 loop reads CASTHSEGPNTEAFF. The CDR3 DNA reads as TGTGCCAGCACACATTCTGAGGGCCCCAACACTGAAGCTTTCTTT.

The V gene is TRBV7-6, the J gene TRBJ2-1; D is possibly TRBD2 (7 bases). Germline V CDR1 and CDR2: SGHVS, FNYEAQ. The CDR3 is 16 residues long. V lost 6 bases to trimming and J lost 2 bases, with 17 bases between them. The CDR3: CASSQLWGGTYNEQFF. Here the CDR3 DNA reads TGTGCCAGCAGTCAACTATGGGGGGGCACCTACAATGAGCAGTTCTTC.

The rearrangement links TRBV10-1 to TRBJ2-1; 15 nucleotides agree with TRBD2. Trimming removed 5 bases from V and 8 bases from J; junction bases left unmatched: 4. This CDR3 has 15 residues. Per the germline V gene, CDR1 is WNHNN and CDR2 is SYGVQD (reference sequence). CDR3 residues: CASSLGLAGGDEQFF. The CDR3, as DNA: TGCGCCAGCAGTTTGGGACTAGCGGGAGGCGATGAGCAGTTCTTC.

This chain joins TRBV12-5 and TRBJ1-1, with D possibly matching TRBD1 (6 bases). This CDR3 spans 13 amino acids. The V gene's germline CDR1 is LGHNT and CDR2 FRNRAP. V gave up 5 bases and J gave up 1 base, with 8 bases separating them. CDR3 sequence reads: CASGPTGNTEAFF. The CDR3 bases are TGTGCTAGTGGTCCGACAGGGAACACTGAAGCTTTCTTT.

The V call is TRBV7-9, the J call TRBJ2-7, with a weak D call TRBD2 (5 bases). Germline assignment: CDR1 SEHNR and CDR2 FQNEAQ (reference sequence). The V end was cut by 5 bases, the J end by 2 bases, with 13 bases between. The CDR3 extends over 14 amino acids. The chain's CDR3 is CASSHRGTPYEQYF. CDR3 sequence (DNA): TGTGCCAGCAGCCACCGGGGAACTCCCTACGAGCAGTACTTC.

The CDR3 sequence is CASSPSGEGETQYF. The CDR3 DNA is TGTGCCAGTAGCCCTAGCGGGGAAGGAGAGACCCAGTACTTC. V usage is TRBV19 and J usage is TRBJ2-5; 9 positions match TRBD2. V lost 6 bases to trimming and J lost 4 bases; unmatched junction nucleotides: 6. The CDR3 totals 14 residues. In germline, CDR1 is LNHDA, CDR2 SQIVND (reference sequence).

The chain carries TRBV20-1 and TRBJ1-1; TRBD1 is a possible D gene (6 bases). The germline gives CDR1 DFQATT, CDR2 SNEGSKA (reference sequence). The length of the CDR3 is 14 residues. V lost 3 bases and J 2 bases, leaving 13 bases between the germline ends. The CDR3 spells CSASARTANTEAFF. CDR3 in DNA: TGCAGTGCTAGTGCTAGGACAGCCAACACTGAAGCTTTCTTT.

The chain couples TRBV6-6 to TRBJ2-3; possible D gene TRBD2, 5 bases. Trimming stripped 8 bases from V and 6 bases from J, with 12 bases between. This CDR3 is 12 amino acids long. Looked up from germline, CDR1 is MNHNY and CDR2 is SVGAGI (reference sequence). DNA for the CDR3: TGTGCCAGCGCGGACGGCGGGGATACGCAGTATTTT. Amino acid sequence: CASADGGDTQYF.

The CDR3 loop is CASSLESAYEQYF. DNA of the CDR3: TGCGCCAGCAGCTTGGAATCGGCCTACGAGCAGTACTTC. V gene TRBV5-1 combines with J gene TRBJ2-7; D remains unclear. V gave up 0 bases and J gave up 2 bases, with 6 bases separating them. CDR1 and CDR2 (germline): SGHRS, YFSETQ. This CDR3 region has 13 residues.

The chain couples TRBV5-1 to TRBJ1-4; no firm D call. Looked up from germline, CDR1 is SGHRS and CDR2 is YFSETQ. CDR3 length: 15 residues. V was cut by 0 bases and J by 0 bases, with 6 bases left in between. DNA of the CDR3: TGCGCCAGCAGCTTGGTACTTGCAACTAATGAAAAACTGTTTTTT. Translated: CASSLVLATNEKLFF. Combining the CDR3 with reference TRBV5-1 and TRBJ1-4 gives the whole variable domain KAGVTQTPRYLIKTRGQQVTLSCSPISGHRSVSWYQQTPGQGLQFLFEYFSETQRNKGNFPGRFSGRQFSNSRSEMNVSTLELGDSALYLCASSLVLATNEKLFFGSGTQLSVL.

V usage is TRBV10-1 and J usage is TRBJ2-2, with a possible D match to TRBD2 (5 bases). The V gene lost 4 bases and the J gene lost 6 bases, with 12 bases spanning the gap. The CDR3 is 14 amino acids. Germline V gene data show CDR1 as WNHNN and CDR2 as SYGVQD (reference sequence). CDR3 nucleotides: TGCGCCAGCAGTGGCCGTCGAGGGCCCGGGGAGCTGTTTTTT. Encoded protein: CASSGRRGPGELFF.

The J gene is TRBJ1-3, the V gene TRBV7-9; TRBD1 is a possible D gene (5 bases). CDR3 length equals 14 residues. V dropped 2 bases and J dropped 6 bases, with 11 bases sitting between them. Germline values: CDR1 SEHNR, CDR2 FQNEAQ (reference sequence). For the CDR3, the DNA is TGTGCCAGCAGCTTAACACAGGAGTTAAACACCATATATTTT. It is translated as CASSLTQELNTIYF.

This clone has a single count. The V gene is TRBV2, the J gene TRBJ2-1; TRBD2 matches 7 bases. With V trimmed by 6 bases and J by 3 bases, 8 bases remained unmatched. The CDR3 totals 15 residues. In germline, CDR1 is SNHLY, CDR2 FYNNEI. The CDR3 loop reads CASRPTSESYNEQFF. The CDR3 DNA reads TGTGCCAGCAGGCCTACTAGCGAGAGCTACAATGAGCAGTTCTTC.

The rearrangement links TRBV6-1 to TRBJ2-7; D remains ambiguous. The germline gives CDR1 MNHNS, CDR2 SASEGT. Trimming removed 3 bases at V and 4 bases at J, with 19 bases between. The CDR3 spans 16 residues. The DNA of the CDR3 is TGTGCCAGCAGTGAGGGCCCGACGGCCAACCATTACGAGCAGTACTTC. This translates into CASSEGPTANHYEQYF.

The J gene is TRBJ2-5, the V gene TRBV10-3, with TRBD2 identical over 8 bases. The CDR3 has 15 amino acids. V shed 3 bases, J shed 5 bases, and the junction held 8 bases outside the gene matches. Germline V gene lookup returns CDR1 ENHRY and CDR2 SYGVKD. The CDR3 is CAISEFSGSGETQYF. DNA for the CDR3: TGTGCCATCAGTGAATTCAGCGGGAGTGGGGAGACCCAGTACTTC.

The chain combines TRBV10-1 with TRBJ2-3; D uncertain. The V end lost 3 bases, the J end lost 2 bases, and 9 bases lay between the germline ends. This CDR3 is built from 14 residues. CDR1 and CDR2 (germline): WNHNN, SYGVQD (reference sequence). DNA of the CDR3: TGCGCCAGCAGTGACCAGGCAGCCACAGATACGCAGTATTTT. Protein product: CASSDQAATDTQYF.

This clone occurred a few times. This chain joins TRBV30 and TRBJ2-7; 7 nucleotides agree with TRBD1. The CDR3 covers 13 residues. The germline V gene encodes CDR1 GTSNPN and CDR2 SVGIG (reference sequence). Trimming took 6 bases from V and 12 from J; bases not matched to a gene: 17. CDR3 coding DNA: TGTGCCTGCCCCGGGTCCGGGCCTGGGACAGTGTACTTC. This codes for CACPGSGPGTVYF. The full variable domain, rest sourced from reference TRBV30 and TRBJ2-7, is SQTIHQWPATLVQPVGSPLSLECTVEGTSNPNLYWYRQAAGRGLQLLFYSVGIGQISSEVPQNLSASRPQDRQFILSSKKLLLSDSGFYLCACPGSGPGTVYFGPGTRLTVT.

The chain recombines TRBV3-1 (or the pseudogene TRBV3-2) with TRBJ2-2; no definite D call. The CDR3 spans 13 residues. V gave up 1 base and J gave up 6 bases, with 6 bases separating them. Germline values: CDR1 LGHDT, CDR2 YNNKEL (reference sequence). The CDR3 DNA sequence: TGTGCCAGCAGCCAAGTTCTCGCCGGGGAGCTGTTTTTT. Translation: CASSQVLAGELFF.

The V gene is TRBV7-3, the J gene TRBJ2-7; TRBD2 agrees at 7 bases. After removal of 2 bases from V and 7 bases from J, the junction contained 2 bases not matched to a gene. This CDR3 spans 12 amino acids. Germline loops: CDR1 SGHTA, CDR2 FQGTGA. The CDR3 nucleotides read TGTGCCAGCAGCTTACCCGGGGGGGAGCAGTACTTC. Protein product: CASSLPGGEQYF.

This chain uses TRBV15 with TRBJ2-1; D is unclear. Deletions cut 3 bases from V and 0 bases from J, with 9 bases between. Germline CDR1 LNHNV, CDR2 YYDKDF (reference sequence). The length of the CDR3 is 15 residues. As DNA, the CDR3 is TGTGCCACCAGCAGGCTAGACGACTCCTACAATGAGCAGTTCTTC. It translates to CATSRLDDSYNEQFF.

The CDR3 DNA reads TGTGCCAGCAGCCAGAGGCAGACTAGCGGGAGAGCAGATACGCAGTATTTT. This gives the protein CASSQRQTSGRADTQYF. The chain employs TRBV4-2 and TRBJ2-3; 12 positions agree with TRBD2. CDR1 is LGHNA, CDR2 YNFKEQ, per germline. There are 17 residues in the CDR3. V lost 3 bases, J lost 4 bases, and 8 bases stayed unmatched.

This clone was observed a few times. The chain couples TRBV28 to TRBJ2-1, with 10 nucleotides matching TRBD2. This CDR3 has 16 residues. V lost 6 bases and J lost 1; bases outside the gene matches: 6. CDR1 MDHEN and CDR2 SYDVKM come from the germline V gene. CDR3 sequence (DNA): TGTGCCAGCAGCTCATCGACTAGCGGGTCCTACAATGAGCAGTTCTTC. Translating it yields CASSSSTSGSYNEQFF.